The clone carrying this TCR beta chain was counted many times. What it recognizes is unknown. The germline CDR1 and CDR2 sequences are MNHEY and SMNVEV (reference sequence). The V end was cut by 5 bases, the J end by 3 bases, with 8 bases between. This CDR3 has 13 amino acids. TCR beta libraries were built with iRepertoire HTBI primers and Arm-PCR of CDR3 regions. TCRdb redid the calling of the multiplex PCR reads with MiXCR, one entry per CDR3 protein. Of about 470,000 distinct CDR3 sequences listed, around 21% are singletons. This record belongs to a study of regulatory T cells in long-lasting Graves disease. Study observations and caveats: Having only a small sample size may have limited accuracy. There was favoring of TRBV28, TRBJ1-2 and TRBJ2-5 in persistent disease.

Documented time point: persistent/refractory GD, antithyroid drugs over 5 years with positive TRAb. After RNA was extracted from PBMCs, the TCR library was made from it. The V and J genes are TRBV27 and TRBJ2-1; D uncertain. The sample consisted of peripheral blood mononuclear cells (PBMCs), taken when the disease was refractory, from a patient treated with antithyroid drugs. The TCR sequence derives from a female donor with Graves disease. The CDR3 loop is CASSSTNYNEQFF. The CDR3 DNA sequence: TGTGCCAGCAGTAGTACTAACTACAATGAGCAGTTCTTC.